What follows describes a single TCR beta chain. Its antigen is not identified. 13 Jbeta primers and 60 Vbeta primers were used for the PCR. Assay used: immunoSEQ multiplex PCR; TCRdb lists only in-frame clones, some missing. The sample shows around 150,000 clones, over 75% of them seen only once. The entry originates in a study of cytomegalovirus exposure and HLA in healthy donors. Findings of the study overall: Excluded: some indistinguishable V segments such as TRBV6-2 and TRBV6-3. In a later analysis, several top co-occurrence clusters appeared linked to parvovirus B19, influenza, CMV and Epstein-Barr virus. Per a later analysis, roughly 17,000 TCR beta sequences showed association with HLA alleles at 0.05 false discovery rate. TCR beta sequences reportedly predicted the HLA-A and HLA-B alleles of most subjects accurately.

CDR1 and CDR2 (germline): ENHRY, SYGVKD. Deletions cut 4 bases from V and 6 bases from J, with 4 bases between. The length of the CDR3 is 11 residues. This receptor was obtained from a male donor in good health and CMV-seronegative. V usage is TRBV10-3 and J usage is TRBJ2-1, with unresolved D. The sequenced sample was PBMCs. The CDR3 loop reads CAISVSNEQFF. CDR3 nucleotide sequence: TGTGCCATCAGTGTTAGCAATGAGCAGTTCTTC.